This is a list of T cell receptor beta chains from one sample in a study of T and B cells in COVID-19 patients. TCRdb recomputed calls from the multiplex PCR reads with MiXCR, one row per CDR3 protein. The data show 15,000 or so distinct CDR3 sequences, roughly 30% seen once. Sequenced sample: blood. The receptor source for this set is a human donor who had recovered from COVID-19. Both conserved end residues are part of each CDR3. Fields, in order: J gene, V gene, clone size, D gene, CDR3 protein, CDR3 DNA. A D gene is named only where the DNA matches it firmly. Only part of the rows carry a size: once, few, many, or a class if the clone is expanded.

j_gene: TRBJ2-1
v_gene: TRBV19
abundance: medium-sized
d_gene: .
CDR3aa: CASFPTRVEHYGPYNEQFF
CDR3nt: TGTGCCAGTTTCCCTACGCGGGTGGAACACTACGGCCCCTACAATGAGCAGTTCTTC

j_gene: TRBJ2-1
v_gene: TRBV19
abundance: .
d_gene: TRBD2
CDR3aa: CASRGLAEDNEQFF
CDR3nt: TGTGCCAGTAGGGGACTAGCGGAAGACAATGAGCAGTTCTTC

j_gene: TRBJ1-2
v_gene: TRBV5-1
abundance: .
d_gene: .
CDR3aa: CASSLAPRNREGYTF
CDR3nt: TGCGCCAGCAGCTTGGCCCCTAGGAACAGGGAGGGCTACACCTTC

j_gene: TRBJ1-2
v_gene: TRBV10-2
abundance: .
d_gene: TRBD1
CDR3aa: CAISEPMTGRTYGYTF
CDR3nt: TGTGCCATCAGTGAGCCTATGACAGGGAGAACGTATGGCTACACCTTC

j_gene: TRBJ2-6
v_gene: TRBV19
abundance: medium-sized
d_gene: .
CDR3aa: CASSIVRASGANVLTF
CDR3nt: TGTGCCAGTAGTATAGTCCGGGCCTCTGGGGCCAACGTCCTGACTTTC

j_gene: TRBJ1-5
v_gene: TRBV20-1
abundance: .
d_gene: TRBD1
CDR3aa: CSGRGGQGNQPQHF
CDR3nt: TGCAGTGGCCGGGGGGGACAGGGTAACCAGCCCCAGCATTTT

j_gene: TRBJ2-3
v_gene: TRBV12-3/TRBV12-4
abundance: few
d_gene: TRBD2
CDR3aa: CATEELAGGGGHTDTQYF
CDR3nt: TGTGCCACCGAAGAACTAGCGGGAGGGGGAGGACACACAGATACGCAGTATTTT

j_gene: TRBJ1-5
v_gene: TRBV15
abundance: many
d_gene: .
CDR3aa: CATSRTDNSNQPQHF
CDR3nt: TGTGCCACCAGCCGGACAGACAATAGCAATCAGCCCCAGCATTTT

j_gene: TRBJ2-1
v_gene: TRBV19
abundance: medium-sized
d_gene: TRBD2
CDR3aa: CASSIDSGTSGSTTQFF
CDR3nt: TGTGCCAGTAGTATAGATAGCGGGACTAGCGGGTCCACCACGCAGTTCTTC

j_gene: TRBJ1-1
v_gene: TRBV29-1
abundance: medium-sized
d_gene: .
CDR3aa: CSVDRSSWTEAFF
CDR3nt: TGCAGCGTCGACAGGTCCTCGTGGACTGAAGCTTTCTTT

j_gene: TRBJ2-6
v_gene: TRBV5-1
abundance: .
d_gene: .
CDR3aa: CASSPREAGANVLTF
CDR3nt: TGCGCCAGCAGCCCCAGGGAAGCTGGGGCCAACGTCCTGACTTTC